One sample yielded the 18 T cell receptor beta chains listed below, sequenced in a study of identical twins. TCRdb re-called the 5' RACE reads with MiXCR, one entry per CDR3 protein. Among 500,000 to 600,000 distinct CDR3 sequences listed, about 20% were seen once. This sample also appeared in a second study, on T cells expressing NK-cell markers.

Sequencing was done on a sample of CD4+ T cells sorted from blood. The receptors shown here come from a woman aged 18-30 years in good health.

This clonotype was observed a handful of times. CDR3 in amino acids: CASSFSLLANTGELFF. In DNA form, the CDR3 reads TGTGCCAGCAGCTTTTCGTTGCTCGCGAACACCGGGGAGCTGTTTTTT. V usage is TRBV7-6 and J usage is TRBJ2-2; D is unclear. CDR1 is SGHVS and CDR2 is FNYEAQ in the germline V gene. V lost 3 bases to trimming and J lost 0 bases, with 11 bases between them. The CDR3 loop spans 16 amino acids. Filled out from reference TRBV7-6 and TRBJ2-2, the complete variable domain reads GAGVSQSPRYKVTKRGQDVALRCDPISGHVSLYWYRQALGQGPEFLTYFNYEAQQDKSGLPNDRFSAERPEGSISTLTIQRTEQRDSAMYRCASSFSLLANTGELFFGEGSRLTVL.

This clonotype was counted a few times. The chain combines TRBV29-1 with TRBJ1-1; TRBD1 aligns across 8 bases. The germline CDR1 and CDR2 sequences are SQVTM and ANQGSEA. With V trimmed by 7 bases and J by 3 bases, 4 bases remained unmatched. The CDR3 totals 12 residues. CDR3 bases: TGCAGCGCCCAGGGGGCGGACACTGAAGCTTTCTTT. It translates to CSAQGADTEAFF.

This clonotype was detected only a few times. This chain uses TRBV5-1 with TRBJ1-1; no clear D gene. The length of the CDR3 is 13 residues. V lost 0 bases and J 7 bases, leaving 10 bases between the germline ends. The germline V gene has CDR1 SGHRS and CDR2 YFSETQ. The CDR3: CASSLDTTGEAFF. The CDR3 DNA is TGCGCCAGCAGCTTGGATACTACTGGTGAAGCTTTCTTT.

This clonotype was counted a few times. J is TRBJ2-7 and V is TRBV20-1; 7 nucleotides agree with TRBD2. Losses at the gene ends were 7 bases for V and 0 bases for J; bases not matched to a gene: 6. Looked up from germline, CDR1 is DFQATT and CDR2 is SNEGSKA (reference sequence). CDR3 length equals 13 residues. The CDR3 here is CSVWERGSYEQYF. In DNA form, the CDR3 reads TGCAGTGTCTGGGAGCGGGGCTCCTACGAGCAGTACTTC.

This clonotype came up a few times. This chain joins TRBV20-1 and TRBJ1-1; D is possibly TRBD1 (5 bases). The germline V and J ends were trimmed by 2 bases and 11 bases, with 12 bases remaining between them. Germline CDR1 DFQATT, CDR2 SNEGSKA (reference sequence). This CDR3 has 11 amino acids. The CDR3 sequence is CSARSGTSAFF. For the CDR3, the DNA is TGCAGTGCTAGATCCGGGACCTCGGCTTTCTTT.

This clonotype appeared a single time. The gene calls are TRBV6-1 and TRBJ2-7; D may match TRBD1 or TRBD2 (5 bases each). Germline assignment: CDR1 MNHNS and CDR2 SASEGT. This CDR3 has 16 residues. V was cut by 2 bases and J by 0 bases, with 14 bases left in between. The CDR3 is CASSEIGARISYEQYF. CDR3 sequence (DNA): TGTGCCAGCAGTGAAATCGGGGCAAGGATCTCCTACGAGCAGTACTTC.

The chain couples TRBV5-1 to TRBJ2-2; D remains unclear. The CDR3 sequence is 14 residues long. Trimming removed 8 bases from V and 2 bases from J, with 13 bases in between. Germline CDR1 is SGHRS and CDR2 is YFSETQ. CDR3 DNA: TGCGCCAGTAACGGCCGAGAAAACACCGGGGAGCTGTTTTTT. This codes for CASNGRENTGELFF.

The V gene is TRBV20-1, the J gene TRBJ2-3; 9 nucleotides line up with TRBD2. With V trimmed by 1 base and J by 4 bases, 3 bases remained unmatched. This CDR3 spans 14 amino acids. CDR1 is DFQATT, CDR2 SNEGSKA, per germline (reference sequence). This CDR3 is CSARGLAEADTQYF. CDR3 nucleotide sequence: TGCAGTGCTAGAGGACTAGCGGAAGCAGATACGCAGTATTTT.

V usage is TRBV12-3 or TRBV12-4 and J usage is TRBJ2-1; 10 bases align to TRBD2. The junction had 4 bases not matched to a gene; V was cut back by 6 bases and J by 2 bases. This CDR3 contains 15 residues. CDR3 in DNA: TGTGCCAGCAGACCAACTAGCGGGACCTACAATGAGCAGTTCTTC. Translation: CASRPTSGTYNEQFF.

The chain has TRBV3-1 and TRBJ1-1, with unresolved D. Germline CDR1 is LGHDT and CDR2 is YNNKEL (reference sequence). Deletions cut 3 bases from V and 5 bases from J, with 7 bases between. The CDR3 has 12 amino acids. CDR3 DNA sequence: TGTGCCAGCAGCCATGGGGAAACTGAAGCTTTCTTT. Protein sequence: CASSHGETEAFF.

V is TRBV6-5 and J is TRBJ1-1; possible D gene TRBD1, 5 bases. The ends were cut back, 2 bases at V and 4 bases at J, with 14 bases in the middle. Germline lookup yields CDR1 MNHEY and CDR2 SVGAGI. CDR3 length equals 15 residues. This CDR3 is CASSYNRQMGTEAFF. The CDR3 DNA sequence: TGTGCCAGCAGTTACAACAGACAGATGGGCACTGAAGCTTTCTTT.

In its sample, this clonotype was seen a few times. J is TRBJ1-3 and V is TRBV7-6; 7 bases agree with TRBD1. This CDR3 contains 16 residues. Per germline, CDR1 SGHVS and CDR2 FNYEAQ. J gave up 3 bases and V 4 bases, and 9 bases lay outside the gene matches. The CDR3 loop reads CASSSHRGTVGNTIYF. The CDR3 DNA reads TGTGCCAGCAGCTCACATCGGGGGACAGTTGGAAACACCATATATTTT.

V is TRBV3-1 and J is TRBJ2-1; perhaps TRBD2 as D (6 bases). The CDR3 loop spans 16 amino acids. V gave up 2 bases and J gave up 4 bases, with 15 bases separating them. Germline V gene lookup returns CDR1 LGHDT and CDR2 YNNKEL (reference sequence). In DNA form, the CDR3 reads TGTGCCAGCAGCCAATGGTACGGGGGTGATTACAATGAGCAGTTCTTC. Its protein product is CASSQWYGGDYNEQFF.

Many counts were recorded for this clonotype. The chain is built from TRBV20-1 and TRBJ1-1; the D gene is possibly TRBD1 (5 bases). There are 14 residues in the CDR3. The V end lost 2 bases, the J end lost 0 bases, and 10 bases lay between the germline ends. In germline, CDR1 is DFQATT, CDR2 SNEGSKA (reference sequence). This chain's CDR3 is CSARPGTVNTEAFF. CDR3 nucleotides: TGCAGTGCTAGACCCGGGACGGTGAACACTGAAGCTTTCTTT.

The J gene is TRBJ2-3, the V gene TRBV20-1; D might be TRBD2 (6 bases). The V gene's germline CDR1 is DFQATT and CDR2 SNEGSKA (reference sequence). This CDR3 is built from 14 residues. V was shortened by 4 bases and J by 1 base, with 12 bases between the two germline ends. DNA of the CDR3: TGCAGTGCTATGGTGGGACTTGGCACAGATACGCAGTATTTT. Residues: CSAMVGLGTDTQYF.

The sample holds one count of this clonotype. This rearrangement joins TRBV4-2 to TRBJ2-7; TRBD1 agrees at 9 bases. V lost 4 bases to trimming and J lost 1 base; unmatched junction nucleotides: 5. This CDR3 is 15 amino acids long. CDR1 and CDR2 from the germline V gene are LGHNA and YNFKEQ. In DNA form, the CDR3 reads TGTGCCAGCAGCCTCGGACAGGGGATTTCCTACGAGCAGTACTTC. This gives the protein CASSLGQGISYEQYF.

The V call is TRBV5-1, the J call TRBJ2-3, with D possibly matching TRBD2 (5 bases). The CDR3 has 13 residues. The V gene lost 4 bases and the J gene lost 2 bases, with 8 bases spanning the gap. Germline CDR1 and CDR2: SGHRS and YFSETQ. The CDR3 reads CASSPGFTDTQYF. The CDR3, as DNA: TGCGCCAGCAGCCCGGGATTCACAGATACGCAGTATTTT. Complete variable domain (other parts from reference TRBV5-1 and TRBJ2-3): KAGVTQTPRYLIKTRGQQVTLSCSPISGHRSVSWYQQTPGQGLQFLFEYFSETQRNKGNFPGRFSGRQFSNSRSEMNVSTLELGDSALYLCASSPGFTDTQYFGPGTRLTVL.

CDR3 sequence reads: CASSIRQGPSGGYTF. CDR3 nucleotides: TGTGCCAGCAGTATCCGACAGGGACCCTCGGGTGGCTACACCTTC. The V call is TRBV12-3 or TRBV12-4, the J call TRBJ1-2, with 7 bases matching TRBD1. V dropped 5 bases and J dropped 7; count of bases not matched to a gene: 13. The length of the CDR3 is 15 residues.